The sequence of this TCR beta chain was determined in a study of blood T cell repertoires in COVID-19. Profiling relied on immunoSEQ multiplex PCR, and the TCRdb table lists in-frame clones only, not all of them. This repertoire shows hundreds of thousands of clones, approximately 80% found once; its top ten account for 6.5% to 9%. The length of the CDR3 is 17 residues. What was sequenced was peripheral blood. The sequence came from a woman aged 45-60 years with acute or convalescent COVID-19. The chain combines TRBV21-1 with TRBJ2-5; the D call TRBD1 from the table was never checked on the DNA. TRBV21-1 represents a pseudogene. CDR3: CASSKGAGTGIQETQYF. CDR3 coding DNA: TGTGCCAGCAGCAAAGGGGCCGGGACAGGGATACAAGAGACCCAGTACTTC.